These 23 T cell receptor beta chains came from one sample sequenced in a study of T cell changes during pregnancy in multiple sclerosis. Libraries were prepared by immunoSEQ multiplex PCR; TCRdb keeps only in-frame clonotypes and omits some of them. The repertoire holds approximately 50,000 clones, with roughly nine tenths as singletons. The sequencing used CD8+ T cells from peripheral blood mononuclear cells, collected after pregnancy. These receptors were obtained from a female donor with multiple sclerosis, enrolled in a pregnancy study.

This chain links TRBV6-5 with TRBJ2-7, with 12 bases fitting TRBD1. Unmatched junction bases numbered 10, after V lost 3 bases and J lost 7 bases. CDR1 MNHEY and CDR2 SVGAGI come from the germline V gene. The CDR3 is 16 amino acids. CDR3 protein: CASSYNPGQGAGEQYF. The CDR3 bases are TGTGCCAGCAGTTATAACCCGGGACAGGGGGCAGGGGAGCAGTACTTC.

CDR3 in amino acids: CASSYGTGGTGELFF. In DNA, the CDR3 is TGTGCCAGCAGCTACGGGACAGGGGGGACCGGGGAGCTGTTTTTT. The chain recombines TRBV11-2 with TRBJ2-2; 11 bases fit TRBD1. Germline trimming cut 4 bases from V and 5 bases from J; bases unmatched to any gene: 3. The CDR3 runs 15 residues. Germline CDR1 and CDR2: SGHAT and FQNNGV.

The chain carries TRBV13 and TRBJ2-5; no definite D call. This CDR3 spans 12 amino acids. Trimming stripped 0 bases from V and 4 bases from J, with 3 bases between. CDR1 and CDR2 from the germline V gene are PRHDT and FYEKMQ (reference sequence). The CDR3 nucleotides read TGTGCCAGCAGCTTAGGGCGAGAGACCCAGTACTTC. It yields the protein CASSLGRETQYF.

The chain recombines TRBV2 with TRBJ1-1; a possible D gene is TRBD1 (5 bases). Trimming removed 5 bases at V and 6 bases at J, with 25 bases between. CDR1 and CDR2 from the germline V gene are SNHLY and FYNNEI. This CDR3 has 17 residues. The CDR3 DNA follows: TGTGCCAGCAGTAGAAAGGGGCAGGGATTTTTGGGCGCTGAAGCTTTCTTT. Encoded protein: CASSRKGQGFLGAEAFF. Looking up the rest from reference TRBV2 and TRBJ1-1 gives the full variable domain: EPEVTQTPSHQVTQMGQEVILRCVPISNHLYFYWYRQILGQKVEFLVSFYNNEISEKSEIFDDQFSVERPDGSNFTLKIRSTKLEDSAMYFCASSRKGQGFLGAEAFFGQGTRLTVV.

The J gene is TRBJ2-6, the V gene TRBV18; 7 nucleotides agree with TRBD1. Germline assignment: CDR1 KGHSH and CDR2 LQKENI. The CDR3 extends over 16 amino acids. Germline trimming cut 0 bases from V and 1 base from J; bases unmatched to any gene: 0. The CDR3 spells CASSPPDRSGANVLTF. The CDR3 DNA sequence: TGTGCCAGCTCACCACCGGACAGGTCTGGGGCCAACGTCCTGACTTTC.

The CDR3 reads CASSMGSSYEQYF. DNA for the CDR3: TGTGCCAGTAGTATGGGCAGCTCCTACGAGCAGTACTTC. The chain links TRBV19 to TRBJ2-7, with unresolved D. Trimming took 3 bases from V and 0 from J, leaving 6 bases between them. There are 13 residues in the CDR3. Germline V lookup: CDR1 LNHDA, CDR2 SQIVND (reference sequence).

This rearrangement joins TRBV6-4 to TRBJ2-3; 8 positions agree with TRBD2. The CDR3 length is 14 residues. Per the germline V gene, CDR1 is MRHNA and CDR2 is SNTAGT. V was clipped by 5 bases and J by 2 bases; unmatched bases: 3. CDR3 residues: CASSPGGLTDTQYF. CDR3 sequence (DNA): TGTGCCAGCAGTCCGGGGGGGCTCACAGATACGCAGTATTTT.

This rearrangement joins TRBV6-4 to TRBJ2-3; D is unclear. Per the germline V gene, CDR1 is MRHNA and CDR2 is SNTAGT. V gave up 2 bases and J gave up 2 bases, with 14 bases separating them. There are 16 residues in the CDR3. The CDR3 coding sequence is TGTGCCAGCAGTGACGTGGTTAGCTTCTCCACAGATACGCAGTATTTT. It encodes CASSDVVSFSTDTQYF.

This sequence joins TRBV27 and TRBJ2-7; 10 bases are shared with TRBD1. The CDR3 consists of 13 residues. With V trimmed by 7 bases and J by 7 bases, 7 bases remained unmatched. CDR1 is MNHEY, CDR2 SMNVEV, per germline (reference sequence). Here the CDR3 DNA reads TGTGCCAGCATCGGGACAGGGGACCTGGAGCAGTACTTC. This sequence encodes CASIGTGDLEQYF.

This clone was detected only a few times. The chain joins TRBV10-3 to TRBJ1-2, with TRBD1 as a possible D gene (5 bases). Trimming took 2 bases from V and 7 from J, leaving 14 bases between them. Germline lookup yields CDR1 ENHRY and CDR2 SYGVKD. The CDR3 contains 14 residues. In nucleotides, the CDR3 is TGTGCCATCAGTGAGCATTCGGGGGGTGGTGGCTACACCTTC. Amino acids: CAISEHSGGGGYTF.

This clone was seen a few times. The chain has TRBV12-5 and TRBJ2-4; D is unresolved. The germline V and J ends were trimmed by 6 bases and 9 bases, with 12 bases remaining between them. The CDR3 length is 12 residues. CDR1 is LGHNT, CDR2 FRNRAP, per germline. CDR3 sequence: CASGLSTGIQYF. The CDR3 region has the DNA TGTGCTAGTGGACTTAGCACGGGCATTCAGTACTTC. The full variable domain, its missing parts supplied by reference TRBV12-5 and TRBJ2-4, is DARVTQTPRHKVTEMGQEVTMRCQPILGHNTVFWYRQTMMQGLELLAYFRNRAPLDDSGMPKDRFSAEMPDATLATLKIQPSEPRDSAVYFCASGLSTGIQYFGAGTRLSVL.

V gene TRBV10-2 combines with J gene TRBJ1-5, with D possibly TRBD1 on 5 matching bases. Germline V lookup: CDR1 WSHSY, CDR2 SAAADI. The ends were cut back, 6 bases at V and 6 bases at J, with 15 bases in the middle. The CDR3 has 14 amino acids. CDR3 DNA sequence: TGCGCCAGCAGAGAAGGACGGGGGAGTCAGCCCCAGCATTTT. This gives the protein CASREGRGSQPQHF.

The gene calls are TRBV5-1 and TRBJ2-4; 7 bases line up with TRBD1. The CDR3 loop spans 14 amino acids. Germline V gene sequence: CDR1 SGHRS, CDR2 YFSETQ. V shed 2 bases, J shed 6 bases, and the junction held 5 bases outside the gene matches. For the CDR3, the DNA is TGCGCCAGCAGCTTCCGGGACAGCACAAACATTCAGTACTTC. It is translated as CASSFRDSTNIQYF.

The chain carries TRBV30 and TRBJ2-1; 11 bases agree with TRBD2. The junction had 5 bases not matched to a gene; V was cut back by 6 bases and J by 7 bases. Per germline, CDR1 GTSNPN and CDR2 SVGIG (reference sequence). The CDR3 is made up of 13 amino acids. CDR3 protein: CACIAGGPNEQFF. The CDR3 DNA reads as TGTGCCTGTATAGCGGGGGGGCCGAATGAGCAGTTCTTC. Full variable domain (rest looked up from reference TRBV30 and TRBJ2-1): SQTIHQWPATLVQPVGSPLSLECTVEGTSNPNLYWYRQAAGRGLQLLFYSVGIGQISSEVPQNLSASRPQDRQFILSSKKLLLSDSGFYLCACIAGGPNEQFFGPGTRLTVL.

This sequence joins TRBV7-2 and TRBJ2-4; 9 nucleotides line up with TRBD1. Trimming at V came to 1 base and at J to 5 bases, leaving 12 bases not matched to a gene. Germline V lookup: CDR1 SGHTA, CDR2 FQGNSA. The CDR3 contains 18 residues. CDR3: CASSLGQGDLLPQNIQYF. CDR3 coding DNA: TGTGCCAGCAGCTTAGGACAGGGGGACCTTCTCCCGCAAAACATTCAGTACTTC. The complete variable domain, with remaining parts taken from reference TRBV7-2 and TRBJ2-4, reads GAGVSQSPSNKVTEKGKDVELRCDPISGHTALYWYRQSLGQGLEFLIYFQGNSAPDKSGLPSDRFSAERTGGSVSTLTIQRTQQEDSAVYLCASSLGQGDLLPQNIQYFGAGTRLSVL.

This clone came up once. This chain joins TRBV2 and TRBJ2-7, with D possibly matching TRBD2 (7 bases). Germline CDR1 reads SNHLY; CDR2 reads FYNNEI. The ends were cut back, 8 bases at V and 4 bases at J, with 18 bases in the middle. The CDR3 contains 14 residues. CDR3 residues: CASLGGGARYEQYF. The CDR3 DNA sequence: TGTGCCAGCCTAGGAGGGGGGGCTAGGTACGAGCAGTACTTC.

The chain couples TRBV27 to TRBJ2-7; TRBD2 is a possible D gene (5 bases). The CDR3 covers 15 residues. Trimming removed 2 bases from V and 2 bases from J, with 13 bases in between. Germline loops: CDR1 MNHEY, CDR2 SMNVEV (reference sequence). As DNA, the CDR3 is TGTGCCAGCAGTTTACTCGGACTGCCTGCCTACGAGCAGTACTTC. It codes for CASSLLGLPAYEQYF.

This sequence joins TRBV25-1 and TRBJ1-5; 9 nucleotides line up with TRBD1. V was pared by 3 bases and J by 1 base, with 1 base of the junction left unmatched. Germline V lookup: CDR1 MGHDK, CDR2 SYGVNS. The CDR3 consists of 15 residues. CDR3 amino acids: CASSDGQGSNQPQHF. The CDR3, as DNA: TGTGCCAGCAGTGACGGACAGGGGAGCAATCAGCCCCAGCATTTT.

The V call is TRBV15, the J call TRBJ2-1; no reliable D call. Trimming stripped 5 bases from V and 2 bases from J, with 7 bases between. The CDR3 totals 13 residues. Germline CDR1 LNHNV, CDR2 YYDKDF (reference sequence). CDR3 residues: CATSAITYNEQFF. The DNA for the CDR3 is TGTGCCACCAGCGCGATCACCTACAATGAGCAGTTCTTC.

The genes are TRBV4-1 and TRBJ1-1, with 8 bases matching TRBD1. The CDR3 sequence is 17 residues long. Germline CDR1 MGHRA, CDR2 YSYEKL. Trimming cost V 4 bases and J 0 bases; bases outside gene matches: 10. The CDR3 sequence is CASSLTDLTGVNTEAFF. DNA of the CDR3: TGCGCCAGCAGCCTAACCGATCTGACAGGGGTGAACACTGAAGCTTTCTTT.

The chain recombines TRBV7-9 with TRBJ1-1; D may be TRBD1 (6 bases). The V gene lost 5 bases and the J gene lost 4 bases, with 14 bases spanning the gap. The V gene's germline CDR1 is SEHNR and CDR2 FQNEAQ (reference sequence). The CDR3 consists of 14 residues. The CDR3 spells CASSSNRVVTEAFF. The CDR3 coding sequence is TGTGCCAGCAGCAGCAACAGGGTGGTCACTGAAGCTTTCTTT.

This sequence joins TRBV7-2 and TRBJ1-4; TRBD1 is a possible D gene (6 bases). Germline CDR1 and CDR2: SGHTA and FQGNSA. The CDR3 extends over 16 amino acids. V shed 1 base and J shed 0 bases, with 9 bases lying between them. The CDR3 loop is CASSLGRQATNEKLFF. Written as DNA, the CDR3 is TGTGCCAGCAGCTTAGGAAGACAGGCAACTAATGAAAAACTGTTTTTT.

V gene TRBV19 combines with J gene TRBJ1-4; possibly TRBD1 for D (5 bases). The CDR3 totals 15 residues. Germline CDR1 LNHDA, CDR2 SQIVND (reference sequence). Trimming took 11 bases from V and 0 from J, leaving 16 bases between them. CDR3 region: CASAQGPTTNEKLFF. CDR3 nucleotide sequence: TGTGCCTCCGCTCAGGGCCCTACAACTAATGAAAAACTGTTTTTT. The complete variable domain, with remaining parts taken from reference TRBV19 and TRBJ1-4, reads DGGITQSPKYLFRKEGQNVTLSCEQNLNHDAMYWYRQDPGQGLRLIYYSQIVNDFQKGDIAEGYSVSREKKESFPLTVTSAQKNPTAFYLCASAQGPTTNEKLFFGSGTQLSVL.